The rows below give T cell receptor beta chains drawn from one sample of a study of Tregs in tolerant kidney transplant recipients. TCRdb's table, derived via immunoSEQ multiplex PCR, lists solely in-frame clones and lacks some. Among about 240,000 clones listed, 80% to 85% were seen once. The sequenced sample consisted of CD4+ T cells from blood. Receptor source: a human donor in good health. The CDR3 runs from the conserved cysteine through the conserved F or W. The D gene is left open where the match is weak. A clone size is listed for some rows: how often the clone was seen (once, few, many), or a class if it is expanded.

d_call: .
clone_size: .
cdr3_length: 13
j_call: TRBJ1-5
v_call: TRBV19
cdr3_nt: TGTGCCAGTAGTTGGCAGGACAATCAGCCCCAGCATTTT
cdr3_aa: CASSWQDNQPQHF

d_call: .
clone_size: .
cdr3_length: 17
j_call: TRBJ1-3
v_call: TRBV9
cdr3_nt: TGTGCCAGCAGCGTAGACCCCCCTTCGGCAGCCGGAAACACCATATATTTT
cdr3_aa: CASSVDPPSAAGNTIYF

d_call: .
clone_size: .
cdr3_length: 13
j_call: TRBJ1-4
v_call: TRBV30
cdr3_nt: TGTGCCTGGGGGGTAACGAAGAATGAAAAACTGTTTTTT
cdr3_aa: CAWGVTKNEKLFF

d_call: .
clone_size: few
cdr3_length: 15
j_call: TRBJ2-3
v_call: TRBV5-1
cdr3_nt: TGCGCCAGCAGCTTGGTTGTCCTAGCGACAGATACGCAGTATTTT
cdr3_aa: CASSLVVLATDTQYF

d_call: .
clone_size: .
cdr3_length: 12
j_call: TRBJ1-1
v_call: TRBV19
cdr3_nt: TGTGCCACCCGGGGGAGAAACACTGAAGCTTTCTTT
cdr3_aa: CATRGRNTEAFF

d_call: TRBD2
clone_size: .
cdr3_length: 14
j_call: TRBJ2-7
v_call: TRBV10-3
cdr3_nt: TGTGCCATCAGTGGGGCTGGGACTAGCGGCGAGCAGTACTTC
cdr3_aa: CAISGAGTSGEQYF

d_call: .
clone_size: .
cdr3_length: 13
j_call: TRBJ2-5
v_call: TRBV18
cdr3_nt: TGTGCCAGCTCAAGGGGGTACCAAGAGACCCAGTACTTC
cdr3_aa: CASSRGYQETQYF

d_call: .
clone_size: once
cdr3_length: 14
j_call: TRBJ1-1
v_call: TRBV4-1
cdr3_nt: TGCGCCAGCAGCCAAGACTCCGGGAGGGCTGAAGCTTTCTTT
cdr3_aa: CASSQDSGRAEAFF

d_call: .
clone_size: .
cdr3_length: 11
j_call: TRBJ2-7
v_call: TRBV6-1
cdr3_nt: TGTGCCAGCAGTGGGACCTACGAGCAGTACTTC
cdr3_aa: CASSGTYEQYF

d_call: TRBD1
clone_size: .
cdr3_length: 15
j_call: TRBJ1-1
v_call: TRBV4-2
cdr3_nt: TGTGCCAGCAGCCAAGATGTGGGGACAGGGATAAGAGCTTTCTTT
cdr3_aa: CASSQDVGTGIRAFF

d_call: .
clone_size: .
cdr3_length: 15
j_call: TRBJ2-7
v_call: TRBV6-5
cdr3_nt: TGTGCCAGCAGTTACTCGCTGAGGGGCACCTACGAGCAGTACTTC
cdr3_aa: CASSYSLRGTYEQYF

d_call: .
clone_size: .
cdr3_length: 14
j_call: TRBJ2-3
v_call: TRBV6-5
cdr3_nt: TGTGCCAGCAGTTACACGCTACCCACAGATACGCAGTATTTT
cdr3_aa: CASSYTLPTDTQYF

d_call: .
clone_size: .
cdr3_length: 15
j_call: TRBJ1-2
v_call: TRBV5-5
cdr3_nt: TGTGCCAGCAGCTTGGTTCTGGGAGGGAGCTATGGCTACACCTTC
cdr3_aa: CASSLVLGGSYGYTF

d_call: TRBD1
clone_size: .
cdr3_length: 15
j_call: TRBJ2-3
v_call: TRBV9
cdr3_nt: TGTGCCAGCTGCCCACAGGGGGCGCGGTCAGATACGCAGTATTTT
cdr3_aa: CASCPQGARSDTQYF

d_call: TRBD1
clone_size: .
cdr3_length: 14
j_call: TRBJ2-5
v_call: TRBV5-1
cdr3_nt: TGCGCCAGCAGCTTGCTTAACAGGGGAGAGACCCAGTACTTC
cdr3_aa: CASSLLNRGETQYF

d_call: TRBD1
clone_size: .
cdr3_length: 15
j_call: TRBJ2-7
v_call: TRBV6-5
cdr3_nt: TGTGCCAGCAGTACCGGGACAGCCGTCCCCTACGAGCAGTACTTC
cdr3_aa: CASSTGTAVPYEQYF

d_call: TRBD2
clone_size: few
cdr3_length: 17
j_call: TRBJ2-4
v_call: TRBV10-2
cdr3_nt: TGCGCCAGCAGTGGGGGGACTAGCGGAGCTTCCAAAAACATTCAGTACTTC
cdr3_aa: CASSGGTSGASKNIQYF

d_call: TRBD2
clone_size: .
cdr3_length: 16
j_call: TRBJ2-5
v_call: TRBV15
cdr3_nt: TGTGCCACCAGCAAGGGTTACGGGGGGGGACAAGAGACCCAGTACTTC
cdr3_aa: CATSKGYGGGQETQYF

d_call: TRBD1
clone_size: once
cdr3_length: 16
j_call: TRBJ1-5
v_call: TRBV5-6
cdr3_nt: TGTGCCAGCAGCTGGGGTGGGACAGGGGAGGGTCAGCCCCAGCATTTT
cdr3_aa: CASSWGGTGEGQPQHF

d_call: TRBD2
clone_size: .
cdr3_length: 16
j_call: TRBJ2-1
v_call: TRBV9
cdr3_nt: TGTGCCAGCAGCGTACGTGGTACTAGCGGGTTCAATGAGCAGTTCTTC
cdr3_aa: CASSVRGTSGFNEQFF

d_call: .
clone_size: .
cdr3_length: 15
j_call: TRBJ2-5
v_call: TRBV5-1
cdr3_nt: TGCGCCAGCAGCTTGGCGGGGGACGGGGGAGAGACCCAGTACTTC
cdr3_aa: CASSLAGDGGETQYF

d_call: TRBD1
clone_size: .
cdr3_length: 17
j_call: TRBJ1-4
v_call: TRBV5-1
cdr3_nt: TGCGCCAGCAGCTTGGCCGGGCAGGGGGCCCTTAATGAAAAACTGTTTTTT
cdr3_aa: CASSLAGQGALNEKLFF

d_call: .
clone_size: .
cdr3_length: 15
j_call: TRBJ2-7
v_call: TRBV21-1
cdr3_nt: TGTGCCAGCAGCAAACATCGGGGAAAGGACTACGAGCAGTACTTC
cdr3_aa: CASSKHRGKDYEQYF

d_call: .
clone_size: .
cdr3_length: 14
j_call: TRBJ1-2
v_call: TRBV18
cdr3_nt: TGTGCCAGCTCACCACCGGGCGGTAACTATGGCTACACCTTC
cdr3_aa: CASSPPGGNYGYTF

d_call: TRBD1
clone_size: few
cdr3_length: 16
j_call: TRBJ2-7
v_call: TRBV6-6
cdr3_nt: TGTGCCAGCAGTTACTCGGGACAGACCCAGCCCTACGAGCAGTACTTC
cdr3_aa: CASSYSGQTQPYEQYF

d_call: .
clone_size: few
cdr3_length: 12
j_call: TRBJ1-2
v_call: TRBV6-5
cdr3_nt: TGTGCCAGCAGCTCAGGAAGACGGGGCTACACCTTC
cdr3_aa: CASSSGRRGYTF

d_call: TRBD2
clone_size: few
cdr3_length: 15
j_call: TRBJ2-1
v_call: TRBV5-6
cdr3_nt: TGTGCCAGCAGCTTGGCCCAGCTAGCGGCCCCGGGGCAGTTCTTC
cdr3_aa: CASSLAQLAAPGQFF

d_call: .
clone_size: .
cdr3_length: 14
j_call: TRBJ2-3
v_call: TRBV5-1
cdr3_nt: TGCGCCAGCAGCTTTACCGGGGCCCCGGATACGCAGTATTTT
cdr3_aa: CASSFTGAPDTQYF

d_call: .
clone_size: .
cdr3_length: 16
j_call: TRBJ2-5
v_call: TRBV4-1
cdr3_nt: TGCGCCAGCAGCCAAGGACCGGCGGGCGGATTGCAGACCCAGTACTTC
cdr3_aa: CASSQGPAGGLQTQYF

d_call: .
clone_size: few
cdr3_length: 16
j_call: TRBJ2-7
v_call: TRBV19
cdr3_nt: TGTGCCAGTAGAAGGGGGTCGGGGCAGGGGTCCTACGAGCAGTACTTC
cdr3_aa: CASRRGSGQGSYEQYF

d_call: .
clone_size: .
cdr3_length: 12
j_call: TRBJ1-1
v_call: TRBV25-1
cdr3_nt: TGCGCCAGCAGTGAATACGACCGAGAAGCTTTCTTT
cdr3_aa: CASSEYDREAFF

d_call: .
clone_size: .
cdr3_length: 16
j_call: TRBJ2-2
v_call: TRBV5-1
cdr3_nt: TGCGCCAGCAGCTTGGTAGTGGGGGGGCCCACCGGGGAGCTGTTTTTT
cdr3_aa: CASSLVVGGPTGELFF

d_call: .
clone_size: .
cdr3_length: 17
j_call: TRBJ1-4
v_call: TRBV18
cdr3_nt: TGTGCCAGCTCACCACCGATCAGGGGAAACTTAAATGAAAAACTGTTTTTT
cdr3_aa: CASSPPIRGNLNEKLFF

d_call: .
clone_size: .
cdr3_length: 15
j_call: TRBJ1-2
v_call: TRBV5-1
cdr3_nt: TGCGCCAGCAGCTTAACAAAAGAACCTAACTATGGCTACACCTTC
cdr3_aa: CASSLTKEPNYGYTF

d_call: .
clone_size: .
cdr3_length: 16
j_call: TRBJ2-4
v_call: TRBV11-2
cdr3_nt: TGTGCCAGCAGCCCCCCGGCAGCCCCTGCCAAAAACATTCAGTACTTC
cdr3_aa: CASSPPAAPAKNIQYF

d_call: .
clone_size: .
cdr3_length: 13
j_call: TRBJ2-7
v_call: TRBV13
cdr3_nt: TGTGCCAGCAGCTCCCTACAGGGCTACGAGCAGTACTTC
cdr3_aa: CASSSLQGYEQYF

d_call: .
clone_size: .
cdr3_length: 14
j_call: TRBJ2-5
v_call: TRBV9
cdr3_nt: TGTGCCAGCAGCGTAGGAGGCCTCGGGGAGACCCAGTACTTC
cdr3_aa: CASSVGGLGETQYF

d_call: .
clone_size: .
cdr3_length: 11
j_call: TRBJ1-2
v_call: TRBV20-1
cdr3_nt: TGCAGTGCTGTGAATGAGTATGGCTACACCTTC
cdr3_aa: CSAVNEYGYTF

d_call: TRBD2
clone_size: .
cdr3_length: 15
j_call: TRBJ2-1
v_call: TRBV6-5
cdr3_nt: TGTGCCAGCAGTTACGATGGGACTAGGCTCGATGAGCAGTTCTTC
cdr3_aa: CASSYDGTRLDEQFF

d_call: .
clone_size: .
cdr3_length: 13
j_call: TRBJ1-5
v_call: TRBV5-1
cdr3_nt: TGCGCCAGCAGCTTGGCAGGGCAGCAGCCCCAGCATTTT
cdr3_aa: CASSLAGQQPQHF

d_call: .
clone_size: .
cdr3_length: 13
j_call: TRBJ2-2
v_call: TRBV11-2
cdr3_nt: TGTGCCAGCAGCTTAACGCCAGCCGGGGAGCTGTTTTTT
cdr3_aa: CASSLTPAGELFF

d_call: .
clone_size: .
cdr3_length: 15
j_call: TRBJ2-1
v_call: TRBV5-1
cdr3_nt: TGCGCCAGCAGCTTGAGCCTGGATCCCTACAATGAGCAGTTCTTC
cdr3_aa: CASSLSLDPYNEQFF

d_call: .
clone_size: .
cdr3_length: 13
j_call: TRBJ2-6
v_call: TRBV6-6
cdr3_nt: TGTGCCAGCATGGTTCCTGGGGCCAACGTCCTGACTTTC
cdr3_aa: CASMVPGANVLTF

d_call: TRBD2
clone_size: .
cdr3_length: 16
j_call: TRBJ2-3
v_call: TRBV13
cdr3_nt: TGTGCCAGTTGCACCGCGAGTAGCGGGAGGGCAGATACGCAGTATTTT
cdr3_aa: CASCTASSGRADTQYF

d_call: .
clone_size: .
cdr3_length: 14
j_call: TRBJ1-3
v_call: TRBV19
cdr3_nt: TGTGCCAGTAGTATATTGGCATCTGGAAACACCATATATTTT
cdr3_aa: CASSILASGNTIYF

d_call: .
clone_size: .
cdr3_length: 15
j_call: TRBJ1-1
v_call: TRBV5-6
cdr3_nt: TGTGCCAGCAGCTTGGTAGGGCGTACGGGGACTGAAGCTTTCTTT
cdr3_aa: CASSLVGRTGTEAFF

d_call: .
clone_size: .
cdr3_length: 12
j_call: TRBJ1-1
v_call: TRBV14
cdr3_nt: TGTGCCAGCAGCCAACCTAACAGCGAAGCTTTCTTT
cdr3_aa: CASSQPNSEAFF

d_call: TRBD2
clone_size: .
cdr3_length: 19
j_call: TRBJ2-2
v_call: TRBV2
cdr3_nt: TGTGCCAGCAGTTTACAGGGACTAGCGGGTTTCGAGAACACCGGGGAGCTGTTTTTT
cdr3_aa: CASSLQGLAGFENTGELFF

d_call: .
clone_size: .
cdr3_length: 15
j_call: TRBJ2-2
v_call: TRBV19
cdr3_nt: TGTGCCAGTAAAGGGGTAACCGAGAACACCGGGGAGCTGTTTTTT
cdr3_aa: CASKGVTENTGELFF

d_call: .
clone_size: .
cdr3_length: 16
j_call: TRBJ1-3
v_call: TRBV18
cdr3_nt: TGTGCCAGCTCACCACGGTTACCCTCCTCTGGAAACACCATATATTTT
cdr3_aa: CASSPRLPSSGNTIYF

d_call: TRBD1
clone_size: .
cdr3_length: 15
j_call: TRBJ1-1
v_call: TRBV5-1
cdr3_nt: TGCGCCAGCAGCTTGCTGACAGGGAGAAACACTGAAGCTTTCTTT
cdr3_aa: CASSLLTGRNTEAFF

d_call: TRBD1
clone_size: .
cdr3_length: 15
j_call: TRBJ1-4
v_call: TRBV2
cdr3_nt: TGTGCCAGCAGTGAGAGGGCAGGGGGTTATGAAAAACTGTTTTTT
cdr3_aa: CASSERAGGYEKLFF

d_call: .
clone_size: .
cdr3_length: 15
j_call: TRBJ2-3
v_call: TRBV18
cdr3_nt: TGTGCCAGCTCTCAAGACTACCGTAGCACAGATACGCAGTATTTT
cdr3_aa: CASSQDYRSTDTQYF

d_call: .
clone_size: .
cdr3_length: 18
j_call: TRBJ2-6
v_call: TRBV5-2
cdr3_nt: TGTGCCAGCAACATCCTAGGGGAGTACACAAAGTCGGGCCAACGTCCTGATTTC
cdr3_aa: CASNILGEYTKSGQRPDF

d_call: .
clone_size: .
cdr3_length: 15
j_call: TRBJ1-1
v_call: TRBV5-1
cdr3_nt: TGCGCCAGCAGCTCGCGCGGGGTAATGAACACTGAAGCTTTCTTT
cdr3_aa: CASSSRGVMNTEAFF